A single sample gave rise to the 32 T cell receptor beta chains below, sequenced in a study of T cells after yellow fever vaccination. In TCRdb, the 5' RACE reads were re-called with MiXCR into one record per CDR3 protein. The table includes 450,000 to 550,000 distinct CDR3 sequences, roughly a fifth detected once. Source: PBMCs, taken more than 20 days after the first yellow fever vaccination. These receptors were obtained from a man between 18 and 29 years old who received the YFV17D yellow fever vaccine.

In this sample, this clonotype turned up a few times. The chain has TRBV5-1 and TRBJ2-2; D possibly uses TRBD1 or TRBD2 (5 bases each). Germline assignment: CDR1 SGHRS and CDR2 YFSETQ. V dropped 1 base and J dropped 2 bases, with 12 bases sitting between them. This CDR3 has 16 residues. The CDR3 here is CASSLLSGPNTGELFF. CDR3 DNA sequence: TGCGCCAGCAGCTTGCTTTCGGGACCAAACACCGGGGAGCTGTTTTTT.

The chain is built from TRBV2 and TRBJ2-5; 8 bases align to TRBD2. This CDR3 is 13 amino acids long. The germline V gene has CDR1 SNHLY and CDR2 FYNNEI. The ends lost 6 bases at V and 4 bases at J; junction bases unmatched: 4. CDR3 protein: CASRRGEVETQYF. CDR3 in DNA: TGTGCCAGCAGGCGGGGGGAGGTAGAGACCCAGTACTTC.

The chain employs TRBV27 and TRBJ1-1, with D hard to call. Trimming took off 4 bases at V and 3 bases at J, with 12 bases between the two ends. Germline V CDR1 and CDR2: MNHEY, SMNVEV (reference sequence). This CDR3 contains 14 residues. CDR3 bases: TGTGCCAGCAGTTCCAGGACGGAATACACTGAAGCTTTCTTT. This sequence encodes CASSSRTEYTEAFF.

V gene TRBV13 combines with J gene TRBJ2-7; the D call may be TRBD1 or TRBD2 (5 bases each). Germline loops: CDR1 PRHDT, CDR2 FYEKMQ (reference sequence). The CDR3 has 14 residues. With 5 bases removed from V and 3 bases from J, the gap between germline ends came to 14 bases. CDR3 loop: CASSGTGPLYEQYF. The CDR3 DNA is TGTGCCAGCAGCGGAACGGGACCGCTCTACGAGCAGTACTTC.

J is TRBJ1-5 and V is TRBV7-2; D perhaps matches TRBD1 (5 bases). The V gene lost 1 base and the J gene lost 0 bases, with 10 bases spanning the gap. Germline V gene sequence: CDR1 SGHTA, CDR2 FQGNSA. This CDR3 is 16 amino acids long. The CDR3: CASSLEGTHSNQPQHF. The CDR3, as DNA: TGTGCCAGCAGCTTAGAGGGGACGCATAGCAATCAGCCCCAGCATTTT.

This clonotype was recorded a few times. The rearrangement uses TRBV14 and TRBJ1-2, with 10 bases lining up with TRBD1. Germline lookup yields CDR1 SGHDN and CDR2 FVKESK. The V and J ends lost 1 base and 4 bases, in that order; junction bases with no gene match: 9. CDR3 size: 17 residues. In nucleotides, the CDR3 is TGTGCCAGCAGCCAAGTGATAGGGACAGGGGCCAGCTATGGCTACACCTTC. It encodes CASSQVIGTGASYGYTF.

The V gene is TRBV20-1, the J gene TRBJ1-1; no definite D call. CDR3 length: 10 residues. Germline-derived CDR1 and CDR2 are DFQATT and SNEGSKA (reference sequence). V lost 5 bases and J 5 bases, leaving 6 bases between the germline ends. DNA for the CDR3: TGCAGTGCTGCCGGGACTGAAGCTTTCTTT. Protein: CSAAGTEAFF.

There are a few counts of this clonotype. This chain uses TRBV29-1 with TRBJ1-2; D might be TRBD1 (6 bases). Trimming removed 5 bases at V and 2 bases at J, with 9 bases between. The germline V gene has CDR1 SQVTM and CDR2 ANQGSEA. This CDR3 has 12 amino acids. The CDR3 sequence is CSVSTGNYGYTF. CDR3 sequence (DNA): TGCAGCGTTTCGACAGGAAACTATGGCTACACCTTC.

The chain combines TRBV27 with TRBJ1-1; D unclear. The CDR3 is 15 amino acids. Deletions cut 5 bases from V and 1 base from J, with 14 bases between. From germline, CDR1 is MNHEY and CDR2 SMNVEV (reference sequence). For the CDR3, the DNA is TGTGCCAGCAGTACCTATCTACGACAGAACACTGAAGCTTTCTTT. Encoded protein: CASSTYLRQNTEAFF.

This clonotype came up a few times. V is TRBV12-3 or TRBV12-4 and J is TRBJ1-4; 8 bases agree with TRBD1. CDR3 length equals 15 residues. The V gene end was trimmed by 3 bases and the J gene end by 2 bases; junction bases not matched to a gene: 2. The CDR3 DNA reads as TGTGCCAGCAGTTTCGGACAGGGCACTAATGAAAAACTGTTTTTT. Translating it yields CASSFGQGTNEKLFF.

The table lists this clonotype with a few counts. The CDR3 protein is CASRPEGGMNTEAFF. CDR3 coding DNA: TGTGCCAGCAGACCAGAGGGGGGCATGAACACTGAAGCTTTCTTT. The chain has TRBV12-3 or TRBV12-4 and TRBJ1-1, with D possibly TRBD1 on 6 matching bases. Trimming cost V 6 bases and J 0 bases, with 14 bases left between them. This CDR3 comprises 15 residues.

This clonotype was counted a few times. The chain is built from TRBV5-6 and TRBJ1-1; weak D call: TRBD1 (5 bases). V lost 2 bases, J lost 3 bases, and 23 bases lay in between. CDR3 length: 18 amino acids. Germline CDR1 reads SGHDT; CDR2 reads YYEEEE. The CDR3 region is CASSLGPPGKTGDTEAFF. CDR3 in DNA: TGTGCCAGCAGCTTAGGGCCCCCGGGAAAAACGGGGGACACTGAAGCTTTCTTT.

This clonotype has ten or more counts. The CDR3 here is CASSANGGPDTQYF. The CDR3, as DNA: TGTGCCAGCAGCGCGAACGGGGGCCCAGATACGCAGTATTTT. The chain is built from TRBV11-1 and TRBJ2-3; D may correspond to TRBD1 or TRBD2 (6 bases each). V was trimmed by 5 bases and J by 4 bases, leaving 13 bases between them. The CDR3 consists of 14 residues. CDR1 is SGHAT, CDR2 FQDESV, per germline (reference sequence). Variable domain in full (rest from reference TRBV11-1 and TRBJ2-3): EAEVAQSPRYKITEKSQAVAFWCDPISGHATLYWYRQILGQGPELLVQFQDESVVDDSQLPKDRFSAERLKGVDSTLKIQPAELGDSAMYLCASSANGGPDTQYFGPGTRLTVL.

In its sample, this clonotype was seen once. The rearrangement links TRBV6-1 to TRBJ1-2, with 10 positions matching TRBD1. J gave up 6 bases and V 6 bases, and 10 bases lay outside the gene matches. CDR1 is MNHNS, CDR2 SASEGT, per germline. The CDR3 consists of 15 residues. This CDR3 is CASRRGRTGGNGYTF. CDR3 sequence (DNA): TGTGCCAGCAGAAGGGGGAGGACAGGGGGGAATGGCTACACCTTC.

This clonotype has more than one count but fewer than ten. The chain employs TRBV4-3 and TRBJ2-1, with D possibly matching TRBD1 (6 bases). Trimming removed 6 bases at V and 2 bases at J, with 14 bases between. The germline CDR1 and CDR2 sequences are LGHNA and YSLEER. The length of the CDR3 is 15 residues. CDR3 DNA: TGCGCCAGCAGTCCCGGGACACCTCCCTACAATGAGCAGTTCTTC. This translates into CASSPGTPPYNEQFF.

This clonotype occurred a few times. This chain joins TRBV5-1 and TRBJ1-1, with D possibly matching TRBD1 (5 bases). Germline loops: CDR1 SGHRS, CDR2 YFSETQ. The CDR3 is made up of 14 amino acids. V was clipped by 3 bases and J by 4 bases, with 13 bases between them. The CDR3 sequence: CASSSVGGGTEAFF. The DNA for the CDR3 is TGCGCCAGCAGCTCCGTCGGTGGGGGCACTGAAGCTTTCTTT.

V is TRBV7-6 and J is TRBJ2-1, with a possible D match to TRBD2 (6 bases). This CDR3 has 15 residues. The germline V gene encodes CDR1 SGHVS and CDR2 FNYEAQ. Trimming took 6 bases from V and 7 from J, leaving 19 bases between them. The CDR3 DNA follows: TGTGCCAGCAGTTCCGCCGGGACTGGGAGTAATGAGCAGTTCTTC. Its protein product is CASSSAGTGSNEQFF.

Only a few counts were recorded for this clonotype. The rearrangement links TRBV30 to TRBJ2-1; D is undetermined. Germline V lookup: CDR1 GTSNPN, CDR2 SVGIG (reference sequence). This CDR3 has 11 residues. Trimming left V 0 bases short and J 6 bases short, with 3 bases between. Here the CDR3 DNA reads TGTGCCTGGAGTGTTTCCAATGAGCAGTTCTTC. Its protein product is CAWSVSNEQFF.

The table lists this clonotype with a few counts. The chain employs TRBV5-1 and TRBJ2-5; 8 positions agree with TRBD1. This CDR3 has 14 residues. Germline assignment: CDR1 SGHRS and CDR2 YFSETQ. V shed 2 bases, J shed 5 bases, and the junction held 5 bases outside the gene matches. The CDR3 region has the DNA TGCGCCAGCAGCTTTACCAGGGGGCAGGAGACCCAGTACTTC. Translated, it gives CASSFTRGQETQYF.

This clonotype was counted between two and nine times. This rearrangement joins TRBV5-1 to TRBJ2-7, with 8 nucleotides matching TRBD1. Germline loops: CDR1 SGHRS, CDR2 YFSETQ. The CDR3 is made up of 14 amino acids. Losses at the gene ends were 0 bases for V and 7 bases for J; bases not matched to a gene: 6. CDR3 residues: CASSLVQGAGEQYF. DNA of the CDR3: TGCGCCAGCAGCTTGGTTCAGGGGGCGGGTGAGCAGTACTTC.

This CDR3 reads CASSLDSKAFF. The CDR3, as DNA: TGCGCCAGCAGCTTGGACAGTAAGGCTTTCTTT. The chain uses TRBV5-1 and TRBJ1-1, with D hard to call. The CDR3 is made up of 11 amino acids. V was clipped by 0 bases and J by 11 bases, with 8 bases between them. Germline V CDR1 and CDR2: SGHRS, YFSETQ. The full variable domain, with the rest looked up from reference TRBV5-1 and TRBJ1-1, is KAGVTQTPRYLIKTRGQQVTLSCSPISGHRSVSWYQQTPGQGLQFLFEYFSETQRNKGNFPGRFSGRQFSNSRSEMNVSTLELGDSALYLCASSLDSKAFFGQGTRLTVV.

This rearrangement joins TRBV20-1 to TRBJ2-1; tentatively, D is TRBD2 (6 bases). V was cut by 3 bases and J by 0 bases, with 15 bases left in between. The CDR3 sequence is 16 residues long. From germline, CDR1 is DFQATT and CDR2 SNEGSKA (reference sequence). The CDR3 loop reads CSASDHLAHSYNEQFF. The CDR3 nucleotides are TGCAGTGCTAGTGACCATCTAGCGCACTCCTACAATGAGCAGTTCTTC.

This clonotype was seen more than once but under ten times. The chain is built from TRBV6-1 and TRBJ1-5; no clear D. CDR1 is MNHNS and CDR2 is SASEGT in the germline V gene. V lost 1 base to trimming and J lost 4 bases, with 14 bases between them. The CDR3 has 16 residues. Here the CDR3 reads CASSEGSPIGNQPQHF. CDR3 bases: TGTGCCAGCAGTGAAGGGTCTCCGATCGGGAATCAGCCCCAGCATTTT.

The rearrangement uses TRBV4-1 and TRBJ2-5; 8 positions match TRBD2. Germline lookup yields CDR1 MGHRA and CDR2 YSYEKL. This CDR3 has 15 residues. With V trimmed by 2 bases and J by 2 bases, 4 bases remained unmatched. The CDR3 region has the DNA TGCGCCAGCAGCCAACGGGGGGGCCGGCAAGAGACCCAGTACTTC. Translation: CASSQRGGRQETQYF.

The genes are TRBV20-1 and TRBJ2-3, with 8 nucleotides matching TRBD1. The J segment lost 1 base and the V segment lost 1 base, leaving 1 base of the junction unmatched. The CDR3 has 14 amino acids. CDR1 DFQATT and CDR2 SNEGSKA come from the germline V gene (reference sequence). The DNA for the CDR3 is TGCAGTGCTAGAGGGGGACAGGGCACAGATACGCAGTATTTT. Residues: CSARGGQGTDTQYF.

This clonotype was seen more than once but under ten times. The chain carries TRBV6-2 or TRBV6-3 and TRBJ1-6, with a tentative D call TRBD1 (5 bases). This CDR3 has 14 amino acids. CDR1 is MNHEY and CDR2 is SVGEGT in the germline V gene. Trimming took 7 bases from V and 7 from J, leaving 14 bases between them. The CDR3 DNA sequence: TGTGCCAGCAACCAATGGGGCAACAATTCACCCCTCCACTTT. Amino acid sequence: CASNQWGNNSPLHF.

The chain recombines TRBV29-1 with TRBJ2-5; D unclear. This CDR3 spans 14 amino acids. V shed 0 bases and J shed 5 bases, with 13 bases lying between them. Germline V gene data show CDR1 as SQVTM and CDR2 as ANQGSEA. Written as DNA, the CDR3 is TGCAGCGTTGAAGATCTAAGCCTGGAGGAGACCCAGTACTTC. Its protein is CSVEDLSLEETQYF.

The chain carries TRBV18 and TRBJ1-1, with D possibly matching TRBD1 (5 bases). The CDR3 covers 15 residues. Germline-derived CDR1 and CDR2 are KGHSH and LQKENI. The germline V and J ends were trimmed by 3 bases and 0 bases, with 11 bases remaining between them. The CDR3 spells CASSPRQTVNTEAFF. Written as DNA, the CDR3 is TGTGCCAGCTCACCCCGACAGACTGTGAACACTGAAGCTTTCTTT.

This clonotype was recorded many times. The chain combines TRBV27 with TRBJ2-1, with 7 bases that match TRBD1. V shed 8 bases, J shed 4 bases, and the junction held 14 bases outside the gene matches. The CDR3 extends over 16 amino acids. Looked up from germline, CDR1 is MNHEY and CDR2 is SMNVEV (reference sequence). Here the CDR3 DNA reads TGTGCCAGCTCCTCCATCCTCAGGGGGACATACAATGAGCAGTTCTTC. Its protein is CASSSILRGTYNEQFF.

The chain is built from TRBV12-3 or TRBV12-4 and TRBJ2-7, with a possible D match to TRBD1 (7 bases). The V gene lost 3 bases and the J gene lost 2 bases, with 29 bases spanning the gap. There are 20 residues in the CDR3. The CDR3 nucleotides are TGTGCCAGCAGTTTTAGTTTTGGATCGCTGTTCCAGGGGGAGGCCTACGAGCAGTACTTC. Translated, it gives CASSFSFGSLFQGEAYEQYF.

This clonotype was recorded at least ten times. The genes are TRBV4-1 and TRBJ2-1; D remains unclear. With 1 base removed from V and 1 base from J, the gap between germline ends came to 11 bases. The CDR3 runs 16 residues. Germline values: CDR1 MGHRA, CDR2 YSYEKL. The CDR3 DNA is TGCGCCAGCAGCCAAGTCGACCTAGTTTCCTACAATGAGCAGTTCTTC. Its protein is CASSQVDLVSYNEQFF.

This clonotype was seen a handful of times. J is TRBJ2-4 and V is TRBV4-2; TRBD2 matches 15 bases. From germline, CDR1 is LGHNA and CDR2 YNFKEQ. Unmatched junction bases numbered 6, after V lost 1 base and J lost 8 bases. The CDR3 loop spans 17 amino acids. For the CDR3, the DNA is TGTGCCAGCAGCCAAGGGACTAGCGGGGGGGCCCTGGACATTCAGTACTTC. This encodes CASSQGTSGGALDIQYF.